What follows are 18 T cell receptor beta chains derived from one specimen sequenced in a study of CD8+CD57+ T cells in acquired aplastic anemia. Genomic DNA was employed as the template in profiling TCR beta VDJ and CDR3. MiXCR, run by TCRdb on the reads, gives a single entry per CDR3 protein. The table includes 150,000 to 200,000 distinct CDR3 sequences, under 55% detected once. The sequenced sample was sorted CD4+, CD8+, or CD8+CD57+ T cells (not recorded which) from PBMCs. The receptors were gathered from a human donor in good health.

The genes are TRBV12-3 or TRBV12-4 and TRBJ1-2; weak D call: TRBD1 (5 bases). This CDR3 contains 15 residues. V was clipped by 2 bases and J by 3 bases, with 13 bases between them. CDR3 sequence (DNA): TGTGCCAGCAGTTTAAAGGCAGGGTGGCACTATGGCTACACCTTC. Translating it yields CASSLKAGWHYGYTF.

The V call is TRBV24-1, the J call TRBJ2-7; 9 bases agree with TRBD1. Germline V CDR1 and CDR2: KGHDR, SFDVKD. V was clipped by 4 bases and J by 5 bases; unmatched bases: 8. CDR3 size: 15 residues. Written as DNA, the CDR3 is TGTGCCACCAGTGAGTCCGGGACAGGGCACGACGAGCAGTACTTC. Translation gives CATSESGTGHDEQYF.

Of note for this clonotype: Given a much more abundant clone one base away, this may be a read error. The V call is TRBV20-1, the J call TRBJ2-7, with 14 bases identical to TRBD2. Germline V gives CDR1 DFQATT, CDR2 SNEGSKA (reference sequence). V shed 4 bases, J shed 7 bases, and the junction held 9 bases outside the gene matches. The CDR3 consists of 15 residues. Here the CDR3 reads CSAIGGTSGSPEQYF. The CDR3 coding sequence is TGCAGTGCTATTGGGGGGACTAGCGGGAGTCCTGAGCAGTACTTC.

The chain employs TRBV6-5 and TRBJ2-7, with 7 bases aligning to TRBD1. V was clipped by 2 bases and J by 13 bases; unmatched bases: 14. CDR3 length: 14 amino acids. Germline CDR1 reads MNHEY; CDR2 reads SVGAGI. DNA for the CDR3: TGTGCCAGCAGTTACGGCCCTAGGGACAGTGGCAACTACGTC. Protein product: CASSYGPRDSGNYV.

V and J are TRBV2 and TRBJ2-3; D is unclear. The length of the CDR3 is 14 residues. The germline V gene has CDR1 SNHLY and CDR2 FYNNEI. The V end was cut by 1 base, the J end by 0 bases, with 5 bases between. The CDR3 nucleotides are TGTGCCAGCAGTGAAGTACCTAGCACAGATACGCAGTATTTT. This translates into CASSEVPSTDTQYF.

The rearrangement joins TRBV6-1 to TRBJ2-7; D is unclear. The CDR3 covers 12 residues. V lost 7 bases and J lost 5, with 12 bases in between. Germline V lookup: CDR1 MNHNS, CDR2 SASEGT. This CDR3 reads CASTATTHEQYF. The CDR3 region has the DNA TGTGCCAGCACTGCCACAACCCACGAGCAGTACTTC.

This clonotype has a count of ten or more. The chain has TRBV12-3 or TRBV12-4 and TRBJ2-1; either TRBD1 or TRBD2 may fit D (5 bases each). The CDR3 is 14 residues long. The ends were cut back, 3 bases at V and 8 bases at J, with 14 bases in the middle. DNA for the CDR3: TGTGCCAGCAGTTTGAGTGTGGGGCGGGATGAGCAGTTCTTC. It is translated as CASSLSVGRDEQFF.

V gene TRBV2 combines with J gene TRBJ1-2; 7 bases are a match to TRBD1. CDR3 length equals 13 residues. Per the germline V gene, CDR1 is SNHLY and CDR2 is FYNNEI. Trimming at V came to 8 bases and at J to 13 bases, leaving 16 bases not matched to a gene. This CDR3 reads CASLSEGGGSRTF. In DNA form, the CDR3 reads TGTGCCAGCCTAAGTGAAGGGGGCGGGTCTCGCACCTTC. The variable domain in full, with the rest retrieved from reference TRBV2 and TRBJ1-2, is EPEVTQTPSHQVTQMGQEVILRCVPISNHLYFYWYRQILGQKVEFLVSFYNNEISEKSEIFDDQFSVERPDGSNFTLKIRSTKLEDSAMYFCASLSEGGGSRTFGSGTRLTVV.

The V gene is TRBV11-3, the J gene TRBJ2-2; D is uncertain. Germline CDR1 is SGHNT and CDR2 is YENEEA. With 2 bases removed from V and 7 bases from J, the gap between germline ends came to 14 bases. CDR3 length: 15 amino acids. CDR3 sequence: CASSLTPLKGGELFF. The DNA of the CDR3 is TGTGCCAGCAGCTTAACTCCTTTAAAGGGCGGGGAGCTGTTTTTT.

This rearrangement joins TRBV7-2 to TRBJ1-5, with TRBD1 as a possible D gene (5 bases). Trimming shortened V by 4 bases and J by 5 bases, and 9 bases separated the two germline ends. The CDR3 is 13 amino acids. In germline, CDR1 is SGHTA, CDR2 FQGNSA. DNA for the CDR3: TGTGCCAGCAGCTGGACACAGGATCAGCCCCAGCATTTT. Translated, it gives CASSWTQDQPQHF.

This clonotype showed up many times. The chain is built from TRBV6-1 and TRBJ2-7, with 12 positions matching TRBD2. Germline values: CDR1 MNHNS, CDR2 SASEGT. CDR3 length: 16 amino acids. J gave up 5 bases and V 5 bases, and 10 bases lay outside the gene matches. The CDR3 reads CASSRLAGGLRHEQYF. CDR3 bases: TGTGCCAGCAGTAGGCTAGCGGGAGGGCTCCGACACGAGCAGTACTTC.

Turning to this clonotype: The conserved final phenylalanine or tryptophan is absent from the CDR3, which likely points to a read error. The V gene is TRBV19, the J gene TRBJ1-5, with TRBD1 matching 11 bases. CDR1 is LNHDA, CDR2 SQIVND, per germline (reference sequence). This CDR3 has 18 amino acids. In nucleotides, the CDR3 is TGTGCCAGTAGGACCGCCGGGACAGGGGGAGCGAGCAATCAACCCCAGCATCTT. Protein sequence: CASRTAGTGGASNQPQHL.

The chain combines TRBV19 with TRBJ2-7, with no clear D. V dropped 5 bases and J dropped 3 bases, with 14 bases sitting between them. Per germline, CDR1 LNHDA and CDR2 SQIVND (reference sequence). The CDR3 totals 14 residues. CDR3 in amino acids: CASSDARLGYEQYF. CDR3 nucleotide sequence: TGTGCCAGTAGTGATGCTAGGCTGGGCTACGAGCAGTACTTC.

This clonotype was seen at least ten times. This chain uses TRBV7-3 with TRBJ2-6; either TRBD1 or TRBD2 may supply D (5 bases each). With 3 bases removed from V and 0 bases from J, the gap between germline ends came to 9 bases. The CDR3 has 16 amino acids. Germline lookup yields CDR1 SGHTA and CDR2 FQGTGA. The chain's CDR3 is CASSLGPLSGANVLTF. The CDR3 nucleotides are TGTGCCAGCAGCTTGGGACCGCTCTCTGGGGCCAACGTCCTGACTTTC.

DNA for the CDR3: TGTGCCAGTAGTAAGGGGCGCGGGGGTCTCCACTTT. Its translation: CASSKGRGGLHF. The J gene is TRBJ1-6, the V gene TRBV19; tentatively, D is TRBD1 (5 bases). V lost 4 bases, J lost 16 bases, and 14 bases lay in between. Germline assignment: CDR1 LNHDA and CDR2 SQIVND (reference sequence). This CDR3 region has 12 residues.

This chain joins TRBV7-9 and TRBJ1-2; TRBD1 agrees at 8 bases. V dropped 10 bases and J dropped 5; count of bases not matched to a gene: 12. The germline CDR1 and CDR2 sequences are SEHNR and FQNEAQ (reference sequence). The CDR3 runs to 14 residues. In DNA form, the CDR3 reads TGTGCCACCAAAACAGGACAGGGAGAGTATGGCTACACCTTC. Its translation: CATKTGQGEYGYTF.

This clonotype was seen only once. This chain joins TRBV20-1 and TRBJ2-5; D is possibly TRBD2 (5 bases). Trimming removed 7 bases from V and 2 bases from J, with 8 bases in between. The CDR3 sequence is 11 residues long. CDR1 DFQATT and CDR2 SNEGSKA come from the germline V gene (reference sequence). This CDR3 reads CSGERQETQYF. The CDR3 nucleotides are TGCAGTGGGGAGAGGCAAGAGACCCAGTACTTC.

As concerns this clonotype: This sequence may be a read error, since a much larger clone differs from it by one base. The chain links TRBV12-3 or TRBV12-4 to TRBJ2-1; 7 nucleotides match TRBD1. This CDR3 region has 16 residues. V dropped 3 bases and J dropped 0; count of bases not matched to a gene: 5. The CDR3: CASSLKQGNSYNEQFF. The CDR3 nucleotides read TGTGCCAGCAGTTTGAAACAGGGGAACTCCTACAATGAGCAGTTCTTC.